This entry lists 25 T cell receptor beta chains sequenced from one sample in a study of T cells expressing NK-cell markers (dated by TCRdb to 2018 to 2021). Receptors were amplified or captured by 5' RACE. Sequencing instrument: Illumina HiSeq 2000. TCRdb reprocessed the reads, so every CDR3 protein sequence counts as one entry and DNA is not shown. Per the sample table, the count is about 460,000 distinct CDR3 sequences. The ten largest make up about 1.5% of the sample. The sample taken for sequencing was blood T cells: a sorted CD56 or NKG2C T cell subset, CD4+ or CD8+ T cells, or bulk PBMC T cells (not recorded which). All receptors derive from a woman aged 45-65 years in good health. Donor details come from another sample of the same person, matched by shared clones.

The V call is TRBV11-2, the J call TRBJ2-4; TCRdb selects TRBD1, and the lack of DNA leaves this call unchecked. The CDR3 contains 17 residues. CDR1 is SGHAT, CDR2 FQNNGV, per germline. CDR3 in amino acids: CASSLARESWNKNIQYF.

The chain carries TRBV5-1 and TRBJ2-3; TCRdb's D gene call, TRBD2, goes unchecked for lack of DNA. Germline V gives CDR1 SGHRS, CDR2 YFSETQ. CDR3 length equals 19 residues. This CDR3 reads CASSSGLAGGVSVTDTQYF.

The CDR3 region is CASSQVRGVSDTQYF. The chain couples TRBV4-1 to TRBJ2-3; without DNA, the TCRdb call of TRBD2 cannot be checked. The CDR3 contains 15 residues. Germline CDR1 is MGHRA and CDR2 is YSYEKL.

The chain is built from TRBV4-1 and TRBJ1-2; no DNA is available, so the TRBD1 call from TCRdb remains unchecked. CDR1 and CDR2 (germline): MGHRA, YSYEKL. The CDR3 extends over 15 amino acids. This CDR3 is CASSQEWGENYGYTF.

This rearrangement joins TRBV5-1 to TRBJ1-1. This CDR3 is built from 13 residues. CDR1 SGHRS and CDR2 YFSETQ come from the germline V gene. CDR3 loop: CASSLSSSGEAFF. Using reference TRBV5-1 and TRBJ1-1 for the parts outside the CDR3, the full variable domain is KAGVTQTPRYLIKTRGQQVTLSCSPISGHRSVSWYQQTPGQGLQFLFEYFSETQRNKGNFPGRFSGRQFSNSRSEMNVSTLELGDSALYLCASSLSSSGEAFFGQGTRLTVV.

The rearrangement links TRBV12-3 or TRBV12-4 to TRBJ2-3. The CDR3 spans 17 residues. The CDR3 sequence is CASSQSVGFLTADTQYF.

The chain employs TRBV12-3 or TRBV12-4 and TRBJ1-2. CDR3 length: 14 residues. CDR3 region: CASSLIEVVDGYTF.

V usage is TRBV5-1 and J usage is TRBJ2-7; TCRdb's D call, TRBD1, is unchecked because there is no DNA. Germline V gene lookup returns CDR1 SGHRS and CDR2 YFSETQ. The CDR3 consists of 17 residues. The CDR3 sequence: CASSLELGQGLSYEQYF.

V is TRBV7-6 and J is TRBJ2-3; TCRdb gives TRBD2 as the D gene, but with no DNA this cannot be confirmed. This CDR3 has 17 amino acids. Germline CDR1 and CDR2: SGHVS and FNYEAQ. CDR3 sequence reads: CASSLLAGASSTDTQYF.

V usage is TRBV20-1 and J usage is TRBJ1-2; TCRdb names TRBD1, which stays unverified in the absence of DNA. Per the germline V gene, CDR1 is DFQATT and CDR2 is SNEGSKA (reference sequence). The CDR3 sequence is 14 residues long. CDR3: CSATRVSVFSGYTF.

CDR3 region: CASRPTGLGGELFF. The rearrangement links TRBV6-6 to TRBJ2-2; TCRdb returns TRBD1, unconfirmable since there is no DNA. The CDR3 extends over 14 amino acids. From germline, CDR1 is MNHNY and CDR2 SVGAGI (reference sequence).

The chain combines TRBV12-3 or TRBV12-4 with TRBJ1-4. The CDR3 runs 14 residues. The CDR3 spells CASSFRATNEKLFF.

The V gene is TRBV6-5, the J gene TRBJ1-1; the D gene TCRdb calls, TRBD1, cannot be checked with no DNA. This CDR3 region has 14 residues. Germline V gene sequence: CDR1 MNHEY, CDR2 SVGAGI. CDR3: CASRPRGLNTEAFF.

This sequence joins TRBV6-6 and TRBJ2-5; TCRdb picks TRBD2, but there is no DNA to check that call. The CDR3 spans 14 residues. Germline V CDR1 and CDR2: MNHNY, SVGAGI (reference sequence). The CDR3 reads CASSKTRIEETQYF.

The chain uses TRBV3-1 and TRBJ2-5; TCRdb returns TRBD1, unconfirmable since there is no DNA. Germline loops: CDR1 LGHDT, CDR2 YNNKEL (reference sequence). This CDR3 contains 17 residues. The CDR3 reads CASSHLRGRRGQETQYF.

The V and J genes are TRBV7-6 and TRBJ1-5; the D gene TCRdb calls, TRBD1, cannot be checked with no DNA. The CDR3 covers 14 residues. From germline, CDR1 is SGHVS and CDR2 FNYEAQ. This CDR3 is CASSSGQGSQPQHF.

The chain joins TRBV10-3 to TRBJ2-3; the TCRdb D gene call, TRBD1, has no DNA to confirm it. The CDR3 consists of 15 residues. The germline V gene encodes CDR1 ENHRY and CDR2 SYGVKD. The CDR3 is CAISESWQGTDTQYF.

The genes are TRBV5-1 and TRBJ2-6; as DNA is missing, the TRBD2 call by TCRdb cannot be tested. The length of the CDR3 is 15 residues. CDR1 and CDR2 from the germline V gene are SGHRS and YFSETQ. The CDR3: CASSPEGRGANVLTF.

The V call is TRBV12-3 or TRBV12-4, the J call TRBJ2-3; TCRdb calls TRBD1, which cannot be checked without DNA. This CDR3 region has 12 residues. This chain's CDR3 is CASSGVGGTQYF.

The J gene is TRBJ2-1, the V gene TRBV4-1. This CDR3 has 15 residues. Germline V lookup: CDR1 MGHRA, CDR2 YSYEKL. The CDR3: CASSRPEKIYNEQFF.

The V call is TRBV7-9, the J call TRBJ1-2. This CDR3 spans 15 amino acids. Germline V gives CDR1 SEHNR, CDR2 FQNEAQ (reference sequence). The CDR3 loop is CASSLAGGDLYGYTF. Using reference TRBV7-9 and TRBJ1-2 for the parts outside the CDR3, the full variable domain is DTGVSQNPRHKITKRGQNVTFRCDPISEHNRLYWYRQTLGQGPEFLTYFQNEAQLEKSRLLSDRFSAERPKGSFSTLEIQRTEQGDSAMYLCASSLAGGDLYGYTFGSGTRLTVV.

This rearrangement joins TRBV6-6 to TRBJ2-2; TCRdb outputs TRBD1, but without DNA this stays unchecked. This CDR3 is 16 amino acids long. The germline V gene encodes CDR1 MNHNY and CDR2 SVGAGI (reference sequence). CDR3 sequence reads: CASRGAGGMATGELFF.

The chain is built from TRBV11-2 and TRBJ1-5. The CDR3 contains 13 residues. Germline V gene lookup returns CDR1 SGHAT and CDR2 FQNNGV. The CDR3 sequence is CASSLDRTATQHF. The complete variable domain, with remaining parts taken from reference TRBV11-2 and TRBJ1-5, reads EAGVAQSPRYKIIEKRQSVAFWCNPISGHATLYWYQQILGQGPKLLIQFQNNGVVDDSQLPKDRFSAERLKGVDSTLKIQPAKLEDSAVYLCASSLDRTATQHFGDGTRLSIL.

The chain couples TRBV19 to TRBJ2-5; TCRdb's assignment of TRBD1 cannot be checked, as there is no DNA. Germline CDR1 reads LNHDA; CDR2 reads SQIVND (reference sequence). There are 14 residues in the CDR3. The CDR3 is CASSIRGRGSGQYF.

The chain links TRBV11-2 to TRBJ2-4; TCRdb names TRBD2, which stays unverified in the absence of DNA. Germline assignment: CDR1 SGHAT and CDR2 FQNNGV. The CDR3 runs 12 residues. The CDR3 protein is CASSGLAVAQYF. Together with reference TRBV11-2 and TRBJ2-4, the CDR3 gives the full variable domain: EAGVAQSPRYKIIEKRQSVAFWCNPISGHATLYWYQQILGQGPKLLIQFQNNGVVDDSQLPKDRFSAERLKGVDSTLKIQPAKLEDSAVYLCASSGLAVAQYFGAGTRLSVL.